The rows below give T cell receptor beta chains drawn from one sample of a study of vaccination and CD4 T cells after COVID-19. TCRdb re-called the PCR reads with MiXCR, one entry per CDR3 protein. The table has 6,500 to 9,000 distinct CDR3 sequences, roughly 67% seen once; the top ten hold 25% to 30%. Their cognate antigens are unknown. Sequencing was performed on CD4+ T cells from blood, cultured in vitro. The receptors come from a human donor who had recovered from COVID-19. CDR3s include the opening cysteine and the closing phenylalanine or tryptophan. Fields, in order: D gene, V gene, J gene, clone size, CDR3 protein, CDR3 DNA. A D gene is named only where the DNA matches it firmly. Clone size appears in some rows only: once, few, many, or a class for an expanded clone.

D: .
V: TRBV5-1
J: TRBJ1-1
size: few
CDR3: CATKGQTNTEAFF
DNA: TGCGCCACTAAAGGACAGACAAACACTGAAGCTTTCTTT

D: TRBD1
V: TRBV20-1
J: TRBJ1-2
size: few
CDR3: CSARDIGQGGYGYTF
DNA: TGCAGTGCTAGAGATATCGGCCAGGGGGGCTATGGCTACACCTTC

D: TRBD1
V: TRBV6-1
J: TRBJ1-2
size: .
CDR3: CASRQTGNYGYTF
DNA: TGTGCCAGCAGACAGACAGGGAACTATGGCTACACCTTC

D: .
V: TRBV11-3
J: TRBJ2-4
size: .
CDR3: CASSLVTVEGLAKNIQYF
DNA: TGTGCCAGCAGCTTAGTCACGGTAGAGGGACTAGCCAAAAACATTCAGTACTTC

D: .
V: TRBV21-1
J: TRBJ2-2
size: .
CDR3: CASSKVGDGELFF
DNA: TGTGCCAGCAGCAAAGTAGGGGACGGGGAGCTGTTTTTT

D: TRBD1
V: TRBV20-1
J: TRBJ2-7
size: .
CDR3: CSARVRTGSSEQYF
DNA: TGCAGTGCTAGAGTCAGGACAGGGAGCTCCGAGCAGTACTTC

D: .
V: TRBV27
J: TRBJ2-1
size: .
CDR3: CASSIRVAAGEQFF
DNA: TGTGCCAGCAGTATCAGGGTGGCGGCCGGCGAGCAGTTCTTC

D: .
V: TRBV20-1
J: TRBJ1-5
size: .
CDR3: CSARDRSGGQPQHF
DNA: TGCAGTGCTAGAGATCGGTCAGGTGGTCAGCCCCAGCATTTT

D: TRBD1
V: TRBV6-1
J: TRBJ1-4
size: .
CDR3: CASRTGAGGEKLFF
DNA: TGTGCCAGCAGGACAGGGGCAGGAGGAGAAAAACTGTTTTTT

D: .
V: TRBV5-4
J: TRBJ2-5
size: .
CDR3: CASSQAIGSRETQYF
DNA: TGTGCCAGCAGCCAGGCTATAGGGTCCCGAGAGACCCAGTACTTC

D: .
V: TRBV7-9
J: TRBJ1-6
size: .
CDR3: CASSQDSYNSPLHF
DNA: TGTGCCAGCAGCCAGGACAGCTATAATTCACCCCTCCACTTT

D: TRBD2
V: TRBV10-3
J: TRBJ2-7
size: .
CDR3: CAISDETSGSYEQYF
DNA: TGTGCCATCAGTGACGAGACTAGCGGCTCCTACGAGCAGTACTTC

D: .
V: TRBV20-1
J: TRBJ1-1
size: .
CDR3: CSALTSRNTEAFF
DNA: TGCAGTGCTTTAACCAGCCGGAACACTGAAGCTTTCTTT

D: TRBD1
V: TRBV6-1
J: TRBJ1-5
size: medium-sized
CDR3: CASRPTGAPNQPQHF
DNA: TGTGCCAGCAGACCTACAGGGGCGCCAAATCAGCCCCAGCATTTT

D: .
V: TRBV4-3
J: TRBJ1-6
size: .
CDR3: CASSQDVAHSYNSPLHF
DNA: TGCGCCAGCAGCCAAGATGTGGCACACTCCTATAATTCACCCCTCCACTTT

D: .
V: TRBV2
J: TRBJ1-1
size: .
CDR3: CASSLTAPRNTEAFF
DNA: TGTGCCAGCAGTCTGACGGCACCAAGGAACACTGAAGCTTTCTTT

D: TRBD2
V: TRBV5-4
J: TRBJ2-3
size: .
CDR3: CASSTHSGGATDTQYF
DNA: TGTGCCAGCAGCACCCATAGCGGGGGGGCCACAGATACGCAGTATTTT

D: .
V: TRBV6-5
J: TRBJ1-6
size: .
CDR3: CASSYDSNSPLHF
DNA: TGTGCCAGCAGTTACGACAGTAATTCACCCCTCCACTTT

D: .
V: TRBV7-8
J: TRBJ2-5
size: .
CDR3: CASSFNGETQYF
DNA: TGTGCCAGCAGCTTTAACGGAGAGACCCAGTACTTC

D: .
V: TRBV6-1
J: TRBJ2-3
size: once
CDR3: CASRPPGATTDTQYF
DNA: TGTGCCAGCAGACCGCCGGGGGCGACGACAGATACGCAGTATTTT

D: .
V: TRBV5-4
J: TRBJ2-3
size: few
CDR3: CASSRGQGLMDTQYF
DNA: TGTGCCAGCAGTCGGGGCCAGGGTCTAATGGATACGCAGTATTTT

D: TRBD1
V: TRBV7-8
J: TRBJ1-1
size: .
CDR3: CASSPGLAGGRTEAFF
DNA: TGTGCCAGCAGCCCAGGTTTGGCAGGGGGCCGCACTGAAGCTTTCTTT

D: TRBD1
V: TRBV6-2/TRBV6-3
J: TRBJ1-1
size: .
CDR3: CASSRQGPNTEAFF
DNA: TGTGCCAGCAGTCGACAGGGCCCGAACACTGAAGCTTTCTTT

D: TRBD1
V: TRBV10-3
J: TRBJ1-2
size: .
CDR3: CAISGQGANYGYTF
DNA: TGTGCCATCAGTGGGCAGGGGGCTAACTATGGCTACACCTTC

D: .
V: TRBV4-2
J: TRBJ1-5
size: .
CDR3: CASSQVSADSNQPQHF
DNA: TGTGCCAGCAGCCAAGTTTCGGCAGATAGCAATCAGCCCCAGCATTTT

D: .
V: TRBV20-1
J: TRBJ1-2
size: .
CDR3: CSARLPGLDYGYTF
DNA: TGCAGTGCTAGACTGCCAGGGCTGGACTATGGCTACACCTTC

D: .
V: TRBV28
J: TRBJ2-7
size: once
CDR3: CASSALPGGGNYEQYF
DNA: TGTGCCAGCAGTGCGCTCCCTGGGGGTGGGAATTACGAGCAGTACTTC

D: TRBD2
V: TRBV9
J: TRBJ2-5
size: .
CDR3: CASSAYGLAGGGETQYF
DNA: TGTGCCAGCAGCGCATATGGACTAGCGGGAGGGGGAGAGACCCAGTACTTC

D: TRBD1
V: TRBV7-6
J: TRBJ2-1
size: few
CDR3: CASSLGRSGTGAYNEQFF
DNA: TGTGCCAGCAGCTTAGGCAGGAGCGGAACAGGGGCGTACAATGAGCAGTTCTTC

D: .
V: TRBV21-1
J: TRBJ2-7
size: .
CDR3: CASSLLPPGQGNEEQYF
DNA: TGTGCCAGCAGCCTCCTTCCCCCTGGACAGGGTAATGAAGAGCAGTACTTC

D: TRBD2
V: TRBV11-3
J: TRBJ2-5
size: .
CDR3: CASSLRASGSVETQYF
DNA: TGTGCCAGCAGCTTAAGGGCTAGCGGGAGTGTGGAGACCCAGTACTTC

D: .
V: TRBV15
J: TRBJ2-7
size: .
CDR3: CATSSGGKTYEQYF
DNA: TGTGCCACCAGCAGTGGGGGGAAAACCTACGAGCAGTACTTC

D: .
V: TRBV6-5
J: TRBJ2-7
size: .
CDR3: CASSSSYSYEQYF
DNA: TGTGCCAGCAGTTCCAGTTACTCCTACGAGCAGTACTTC

D: TRBD2
V: TRBV7-2
J: TRBJ2-2
size: once
CDR3: CASSLGLAGSNTGELFF
DNA: TGTGCCAGCAGCTTAGGACTAGCGGGATCGAACACCGGGGAGCTGTTTTTT

D: .
V: TRBV20-1
J: TRBJ1-1
size: once
CDR3: CSASGGWWDTEAFF
DNA: TGCAGTGCTAGCGGGGGTTGGTGGGACACTGAAGCTTTCTTT

D: TRBD2
V: TRBV5-6
J: TRBJ2-1
size: .
CDR3: CASREGGSSYNEQFF
DNA: TGTGCCAGCAGAGAGGGCGGGAGCTCCTACAATGAGCAGTTCTTC

D: .
V: TRBV2
J: TRBJ2-5
size: .
CDR3: CASGLARETQYF
DNA: TGTGCCAGCGGGCTAGCAAGAGAGACCCAGTACTTC

D: TRBD1
V: TRBV7-9
J: TRBJ1-2
size: .
CDR3: CDKGDRDGYTF
DNA: TGTGACAAGGGGGACAGGGATGGCTACACCTTC

D: TRBD1
V: TRBV7-2
J: TRBJ2-1
size: .
CDR3: CASTYGQVSYNEQFF
DNA: TGTGCCAGCACCTACGGACAGGTATCCTACAATGAGCAGTTCTTC

D: TRBD2
V: TRBV20-1
J: TRBJ2-5
size: once
CDR3: CSAINSGIQETQYF
DNA: TGCAGTGCTATTAATAGCGGGATACAAGAGACCCAGTACTTC

D: TRBD2
V: TRBV7-2
J: TRBJ2-5
size: .
CDR3: CASSRTRQETQYF
DNA: TGTGCCAGCAGCCGGACTAGGCAAGAGACCCAGTACTTC

D: .
V: TRBV20-1
J: TRBJ2-1
size: .
CDR3: CSARVGISSYNEQFF
DNA: TGCAGTGCGCGAGTGGGGATCAGCTCCTACAATGAGCAGTTCTTC

D: .
V: TRBV7-3
J: TRBJ2-1
size: .
CDR3: CASSLGVAVYNEQFF
DNA: TGTGCCAGCAGCTTAGGGGTTGCAGTCTACAATGAGCAGTTCTTC

D: TRBD2
V: TRBV6-2/TRBV6-3
J: TRBJ2-3
size: .
CDR3: CASSQGLAADTQYF
DNA: TGTGCCAGCAGTCAAGGACTAGCAGCAGATACGCAGTATTTT